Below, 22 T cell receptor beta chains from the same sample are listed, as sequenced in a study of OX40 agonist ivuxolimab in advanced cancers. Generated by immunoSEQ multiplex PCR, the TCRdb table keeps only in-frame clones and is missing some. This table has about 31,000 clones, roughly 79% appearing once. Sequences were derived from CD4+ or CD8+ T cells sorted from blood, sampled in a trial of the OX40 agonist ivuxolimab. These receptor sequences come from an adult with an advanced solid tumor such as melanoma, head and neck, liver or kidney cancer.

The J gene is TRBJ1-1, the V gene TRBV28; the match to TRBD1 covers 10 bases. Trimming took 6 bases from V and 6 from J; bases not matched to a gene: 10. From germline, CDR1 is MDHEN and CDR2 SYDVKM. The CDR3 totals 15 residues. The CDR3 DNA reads TGTGCCAGCAGACCGGGACAGGGGACAGGTGCTGAAGCTTTCTTT. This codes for CASRPGQGTGAEAFF.

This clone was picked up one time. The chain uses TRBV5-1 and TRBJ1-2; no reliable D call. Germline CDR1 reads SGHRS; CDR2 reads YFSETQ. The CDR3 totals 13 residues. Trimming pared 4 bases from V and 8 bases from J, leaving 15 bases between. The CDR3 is CASSPRIDGGYTF. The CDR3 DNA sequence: TGCGCCAGCAGCCCAAGGATCGATGGCGGCTACACCTTC.

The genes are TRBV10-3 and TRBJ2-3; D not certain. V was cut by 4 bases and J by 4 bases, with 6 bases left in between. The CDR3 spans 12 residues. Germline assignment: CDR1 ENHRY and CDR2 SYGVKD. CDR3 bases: TGTGCCATCAGTGGGGAAGCAGATACGCAGTATTTT. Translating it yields CAISGEADTQYF.

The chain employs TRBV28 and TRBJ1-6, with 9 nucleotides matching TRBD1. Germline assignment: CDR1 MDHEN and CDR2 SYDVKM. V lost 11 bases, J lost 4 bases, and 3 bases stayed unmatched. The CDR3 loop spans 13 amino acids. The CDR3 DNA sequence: TGTGCCGGACAGGGGTCGTATAATTCACCCCTCCACTTT. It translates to CAGQGSYNSPLHF.

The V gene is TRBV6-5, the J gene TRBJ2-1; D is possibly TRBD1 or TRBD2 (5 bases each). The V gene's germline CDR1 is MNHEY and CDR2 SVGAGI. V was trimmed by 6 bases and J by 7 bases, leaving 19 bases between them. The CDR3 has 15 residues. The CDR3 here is CASRPPGPTGNEQFF. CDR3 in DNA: TGTGCCAGCAGACCTCCGGGACCCACAGGAAATGAGCAGTTCTTC.

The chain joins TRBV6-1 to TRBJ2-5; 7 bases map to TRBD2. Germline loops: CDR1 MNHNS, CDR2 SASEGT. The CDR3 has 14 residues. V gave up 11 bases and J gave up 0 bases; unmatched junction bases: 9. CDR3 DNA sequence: TGTGCCGCGAGGCGGAGCGGGAACCAAGAGACCCAGTACTTC. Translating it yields CAARRSGNQETQYF.

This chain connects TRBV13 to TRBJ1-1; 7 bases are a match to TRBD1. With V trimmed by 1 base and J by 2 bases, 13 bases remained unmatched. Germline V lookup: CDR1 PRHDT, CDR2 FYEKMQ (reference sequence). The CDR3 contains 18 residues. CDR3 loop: CASSLASRGSDFNTEAFF. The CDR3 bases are TGTGCCAGCAGCTTAGCTTCCAGGGGGAGCGATTTCAACACTGAAGCTTTCTTT.

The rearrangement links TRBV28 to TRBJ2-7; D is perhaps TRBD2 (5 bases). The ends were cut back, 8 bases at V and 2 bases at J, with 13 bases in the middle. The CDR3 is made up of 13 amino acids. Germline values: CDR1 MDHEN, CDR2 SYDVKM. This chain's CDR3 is CASRYPGTYEQYF. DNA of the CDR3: TGTGCCAGCCGCTATCCGGGGACCTACGAGCAGTACTTC.

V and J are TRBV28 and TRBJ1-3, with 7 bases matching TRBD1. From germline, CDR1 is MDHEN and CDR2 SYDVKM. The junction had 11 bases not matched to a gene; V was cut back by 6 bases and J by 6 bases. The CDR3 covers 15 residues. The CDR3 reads CASRTQQGSVNTIYF. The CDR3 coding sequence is TGTGCCAGCAGAACTCAACAGGGGTCGGTAAACACCATATATTTT. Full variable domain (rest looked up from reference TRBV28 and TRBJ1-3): DVKVTQSSRYLVKRTGEKVFLECVQDMDHENMFWYRQDPGLGLRLIYFSYDVKMKEKGDIPEGYSVSREKKERFSLILESASTNQTSMYLCASRTQQGSVNTIYFGEGSWLTVV.

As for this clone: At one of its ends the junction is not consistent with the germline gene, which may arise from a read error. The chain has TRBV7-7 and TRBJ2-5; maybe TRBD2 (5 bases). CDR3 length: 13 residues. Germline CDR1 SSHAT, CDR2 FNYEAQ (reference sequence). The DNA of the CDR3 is TGTGCTAGCAGCTTACGGGAAAGAGAGACCCAGTACTTC. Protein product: CASSLRERETQYF.

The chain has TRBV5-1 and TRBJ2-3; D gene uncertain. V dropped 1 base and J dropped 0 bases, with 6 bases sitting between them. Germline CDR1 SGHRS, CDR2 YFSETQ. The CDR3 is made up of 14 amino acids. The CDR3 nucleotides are TGCGCCAGCAGCTTGCAGGCAAGCACAGATACGCAGTATTTT. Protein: CASSLQASTDTQYF.

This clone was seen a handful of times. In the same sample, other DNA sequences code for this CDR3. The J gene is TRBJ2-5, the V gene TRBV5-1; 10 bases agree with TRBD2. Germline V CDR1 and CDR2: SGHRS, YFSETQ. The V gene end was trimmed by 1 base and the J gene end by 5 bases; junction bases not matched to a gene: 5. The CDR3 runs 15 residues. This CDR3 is CASSLTSGEGETQYF. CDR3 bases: TGCGCCAGCAGCTTGACTAGCGGGGAGGGGGAGACCCAGTACTTC.

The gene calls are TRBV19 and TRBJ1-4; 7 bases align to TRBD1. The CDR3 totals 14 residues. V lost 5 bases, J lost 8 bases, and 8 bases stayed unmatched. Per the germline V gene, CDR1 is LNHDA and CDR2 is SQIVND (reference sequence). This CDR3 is CASSHPGTEEKLFF. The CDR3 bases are TGTGCCAGTAGTCACCCCGGGACAGAAGAAAAACTGTTTTTT.

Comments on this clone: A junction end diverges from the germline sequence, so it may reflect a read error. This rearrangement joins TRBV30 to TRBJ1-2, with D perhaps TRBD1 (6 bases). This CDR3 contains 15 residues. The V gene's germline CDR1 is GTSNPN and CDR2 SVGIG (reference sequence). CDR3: CAWGVLVQGSDGYTF. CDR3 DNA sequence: TGTGCCTGGGGTGTACTGGTACAGGGAAGCGATGGCTACACCTTC.

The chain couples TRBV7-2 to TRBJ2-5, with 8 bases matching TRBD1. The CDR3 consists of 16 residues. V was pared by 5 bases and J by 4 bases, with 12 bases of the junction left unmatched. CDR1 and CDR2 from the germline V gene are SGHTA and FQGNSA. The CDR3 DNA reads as TGTGCCAGCAGCCTAACAGGGGGGCTCTTGAGAGAGACCCAGTACTTC. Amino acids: CASSLTGGLLRETQYF.

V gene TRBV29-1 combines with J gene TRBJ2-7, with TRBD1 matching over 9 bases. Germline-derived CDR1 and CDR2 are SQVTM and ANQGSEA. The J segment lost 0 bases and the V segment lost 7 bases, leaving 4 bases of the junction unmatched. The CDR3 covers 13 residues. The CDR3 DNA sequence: TGCAGCGCCACAGGGGGCCCCTCCTACGAGCAGTACTTC. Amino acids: CSATGGPSYEQYF.

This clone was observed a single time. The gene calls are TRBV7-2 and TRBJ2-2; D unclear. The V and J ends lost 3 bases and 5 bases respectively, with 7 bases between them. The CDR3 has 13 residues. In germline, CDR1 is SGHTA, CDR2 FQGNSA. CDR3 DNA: TGTGCCAGCAGCTTCGACCGTACCGGGGAGCTGTTTTTT. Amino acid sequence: CASSFDRTGELFF.

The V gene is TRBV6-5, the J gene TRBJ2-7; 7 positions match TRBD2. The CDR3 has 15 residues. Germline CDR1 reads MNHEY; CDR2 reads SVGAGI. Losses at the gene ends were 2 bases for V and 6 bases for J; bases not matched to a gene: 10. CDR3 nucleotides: TGTGCCAGCAGTTACGGCGGGGGTACGAATCGCGAGCAGTACTTC. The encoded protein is CASSYGGGTNREQYF.

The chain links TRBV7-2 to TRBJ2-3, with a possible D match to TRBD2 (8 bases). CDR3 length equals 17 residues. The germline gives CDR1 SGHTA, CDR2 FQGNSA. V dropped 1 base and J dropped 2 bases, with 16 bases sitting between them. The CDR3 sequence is CASSLGDSGGFTDTQYF. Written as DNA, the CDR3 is TGTGCCAGCAGCTTAGGGGACAGCGGGGGCTTCACAGATACGCAGTATTTT.

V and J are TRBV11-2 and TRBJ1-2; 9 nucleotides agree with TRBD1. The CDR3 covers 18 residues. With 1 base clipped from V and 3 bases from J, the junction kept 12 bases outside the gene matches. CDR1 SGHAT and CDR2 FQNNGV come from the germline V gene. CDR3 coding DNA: TGTGCCAGCAGCTTAGTCCGGGACAGGGATGCGAGAGACTATGGCTACACCTTC. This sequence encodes CASSLVRDRDARDYGYTF.

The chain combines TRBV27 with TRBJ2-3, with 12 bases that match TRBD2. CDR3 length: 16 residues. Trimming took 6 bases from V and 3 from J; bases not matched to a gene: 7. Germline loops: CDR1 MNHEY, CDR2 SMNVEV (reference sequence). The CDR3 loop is CASRLLGLAGTDTQYF. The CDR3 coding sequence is TGTGCCAGCAGGCTCCTAGGACTAGCGGGAACAGATACGCAGTATTTT.

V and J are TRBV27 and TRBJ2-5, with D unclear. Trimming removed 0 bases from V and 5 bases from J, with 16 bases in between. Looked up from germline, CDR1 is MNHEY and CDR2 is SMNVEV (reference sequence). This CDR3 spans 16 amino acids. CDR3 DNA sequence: TGTGCCAGCAGTTTATCGACGGATAGGGTAGTGGAGACCCAGTACTTC. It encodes CASSLSTDRVVETQYF.